The sequence of this TCR beta chain was determined in a study of CD8+CD57+ T cells in acquired aplastic anemia. Whole-study context: Across the sorted CD4+ and CD8+ cells, DNA amounts averaged approximately 3.1 ug.

The use of genomic DNA as template underpinned the TCR beta VDJ and CDR3 profiling. MiXCR, run by TCRdb on the reads, gives a single entry per CDR3 protein. This sample has 190,000 or so distinct CDR3 sequences, with roughly 57% found just once. Whole-study findings and limits: Patients and controls shared some 30 CD8+ CDR3 sequences, highly expressed in patients.

CDR1 and CDR2 (germline): ENHRY, SYGVKD. The length of the CDR3 is 16 residues. Details on this clonotype: Its target is unknown. The junction differs from germline at one of its ends, possibly a read error.

The receptor was isolated from a human donor in good health. The rearrangement uses TRBV10-3 and TRBJ1-6; 7 bases align to TRBD1. Sequenced material: sorted CD4+, CD8+, or CD8+CD57+ T cells (not recorded which) from PBMCs. DNA of the CDR3: TGTGCCAGCAGTCTGACAGGGCTACTTCGAAGGACACCCCTCCACTTT. It codes for CASSLTGLLRRTPLHF.